This T cell receptor beta chain stems from a study of blood T cell repertoires in COVID-19. As for the study in general: From T cells, B-cell-depleted T cells, or PBMCs came the material, which was cDNA or gDNA.

Looked up from germline, CDR1 is MRHNA and CDR2 is SNTAGT. The V and J ends lost 3 bases and 8 bases, in that order; junction bases with no gene match: 4. CDR3 length: 13 residues. TCRdb's copy holds only in-frame clones and misses some; the assay was immunoSEQ multiplex PCR. The sample shows about 60,000 clones, 75% to 85% of them seen only once. The sample was peripheral blood. The TCR sequence derives from a man aged 50 to 59 with COVID-19, enrolled during active disease. The rearrangement uses TRBV6-4 and TRBJ2-3; 8 bases map to TRBD2. CDR3: CASSEREGGTQYF. The CDR3 DNA reads TGTGCCAGCAGTGAACGGGAGGGGGGTACGCAGTATTTT.